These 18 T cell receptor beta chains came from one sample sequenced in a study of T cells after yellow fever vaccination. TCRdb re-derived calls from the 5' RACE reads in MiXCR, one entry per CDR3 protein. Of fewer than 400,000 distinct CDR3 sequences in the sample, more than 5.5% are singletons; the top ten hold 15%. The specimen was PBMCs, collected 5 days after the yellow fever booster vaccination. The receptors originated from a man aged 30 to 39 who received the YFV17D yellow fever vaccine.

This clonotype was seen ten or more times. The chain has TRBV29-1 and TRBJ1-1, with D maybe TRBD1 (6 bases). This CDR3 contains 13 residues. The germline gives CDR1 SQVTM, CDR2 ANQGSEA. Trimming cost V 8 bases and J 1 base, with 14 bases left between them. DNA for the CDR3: TGCAGCTTCCACAGGGTCGGGAACACTGAAGCTTTCTTT. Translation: CSFHRVGNTEAFF. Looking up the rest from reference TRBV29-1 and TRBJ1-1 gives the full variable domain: SAVISQKPSRDICQRGTSLTIQCQVDSQVTMMFWYRQQPGQSLTLIATANQGSEATYESGFVIDKFPISRPNLTFSTLTVSNMSPEDSSIYLCSFHRVGNTEAFFGQGTRLTVV.

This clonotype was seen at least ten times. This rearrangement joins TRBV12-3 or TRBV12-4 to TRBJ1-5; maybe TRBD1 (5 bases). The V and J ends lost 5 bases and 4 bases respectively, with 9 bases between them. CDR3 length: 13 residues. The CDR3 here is CASSIRGNQPQHF. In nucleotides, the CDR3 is TGTGCCAGCAGTATCCGGGGGAATCAGCCCCAGCATTTT.

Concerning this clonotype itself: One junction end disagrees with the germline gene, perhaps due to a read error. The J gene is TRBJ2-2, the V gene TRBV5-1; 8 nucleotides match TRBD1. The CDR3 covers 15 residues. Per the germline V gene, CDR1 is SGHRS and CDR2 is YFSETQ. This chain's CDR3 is CASSQTGAYTGEMFF. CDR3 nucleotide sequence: TGCGCCAGCAGTCAGACAGGGGCGTACACCGGGGAGATGTTTTTT.

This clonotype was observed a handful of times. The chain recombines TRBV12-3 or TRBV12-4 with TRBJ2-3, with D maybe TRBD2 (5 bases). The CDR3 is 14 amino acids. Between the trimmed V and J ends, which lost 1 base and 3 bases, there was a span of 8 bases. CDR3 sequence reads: CASSLGVATDTQYF. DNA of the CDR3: TGTGCCAGCAGTTTAGGGGTAGCGACAGATACGCAGTATTTT.

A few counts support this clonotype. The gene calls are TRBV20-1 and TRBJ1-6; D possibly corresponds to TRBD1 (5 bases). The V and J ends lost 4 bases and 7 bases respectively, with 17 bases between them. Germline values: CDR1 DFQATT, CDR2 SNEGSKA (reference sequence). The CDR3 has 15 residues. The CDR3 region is CSAMARQGMNSPLHF. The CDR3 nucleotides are TGCAGTGCTATGGCCCGGCAGGGAATGAATTCACCCCTCCACTTT.

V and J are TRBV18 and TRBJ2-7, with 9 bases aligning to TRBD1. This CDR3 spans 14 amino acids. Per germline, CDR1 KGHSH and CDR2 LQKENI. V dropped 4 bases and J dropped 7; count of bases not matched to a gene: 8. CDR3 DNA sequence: TGTGCCAGCTCACTTACAGGGGGCGCCGGGGAGCAGTACTTC. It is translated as CASSLTGGAGEQYF.

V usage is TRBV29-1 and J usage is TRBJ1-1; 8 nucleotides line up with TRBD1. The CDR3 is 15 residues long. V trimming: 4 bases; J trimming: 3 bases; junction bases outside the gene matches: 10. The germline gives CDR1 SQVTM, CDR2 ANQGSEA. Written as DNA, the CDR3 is TGCAGCGTTGGAGGGGGCAGGGGGCTACACACTGAAGCTTTCTTT. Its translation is CSVGGGRGLHTEAFF.

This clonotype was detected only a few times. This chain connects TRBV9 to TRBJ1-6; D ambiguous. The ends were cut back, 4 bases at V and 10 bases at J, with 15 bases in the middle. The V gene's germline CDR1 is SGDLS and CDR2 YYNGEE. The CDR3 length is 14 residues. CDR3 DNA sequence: TGTGCCAGCAGCCTAGGGATATCACTATCACCCCTCCACTTT. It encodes CASSLGISLSPLHF. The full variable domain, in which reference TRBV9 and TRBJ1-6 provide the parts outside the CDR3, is DSGVTQTPKHLITATGQRVTLRCSPRSGDLSVYWYQQSLDQGLQFLIQYYNGEERAKGNILERFSAQQFPDLHSELNLSSLELGDSALYFCASSLGISLSPLHFGNGTRLTVT.

DNA for the CDR3: TGTGCCAGCAGCGTAACAGGAGCGAACACTGAAGCTTTCTTT. Its protein is CASSVTGANTEAFF. The V and J genes are TRBV5-6 and TRBJ1-1; D is perhaps TRBD1 (5 bases). V lost 4 bases to trimming and J lost 1 base, with 11 bases between them. CDR3 length: 14 amino acids. Per the germline V gene, CDR1 is SGHDT and CDR2 is YYEEEE.

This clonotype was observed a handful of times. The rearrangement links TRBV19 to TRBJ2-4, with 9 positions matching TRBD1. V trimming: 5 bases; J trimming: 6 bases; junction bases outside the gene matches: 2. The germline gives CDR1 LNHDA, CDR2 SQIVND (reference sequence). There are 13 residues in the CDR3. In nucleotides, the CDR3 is TGTGCCAGTAGTGTGGACAGGGGAAACATTCAGTACTTC. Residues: CASSVDRGNIQYF.

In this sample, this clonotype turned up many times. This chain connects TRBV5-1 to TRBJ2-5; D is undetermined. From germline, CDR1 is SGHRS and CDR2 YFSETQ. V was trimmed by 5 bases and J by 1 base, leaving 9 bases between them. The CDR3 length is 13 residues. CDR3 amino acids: CASSADGQETQYF. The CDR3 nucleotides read TGCGCCAGCAGTGCGGACGGCCAAGAGACCCAGTACTTC.

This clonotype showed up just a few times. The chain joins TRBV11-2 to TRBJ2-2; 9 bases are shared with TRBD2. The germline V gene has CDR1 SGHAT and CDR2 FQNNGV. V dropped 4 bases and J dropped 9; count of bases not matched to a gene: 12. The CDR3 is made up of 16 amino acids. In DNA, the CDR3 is TGTGCCAGCAGCTCCTCCCTGCTAGCGGGATCCAGGGAGCTGTTTTTT. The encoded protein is CASSSSLLAGSRELFF.

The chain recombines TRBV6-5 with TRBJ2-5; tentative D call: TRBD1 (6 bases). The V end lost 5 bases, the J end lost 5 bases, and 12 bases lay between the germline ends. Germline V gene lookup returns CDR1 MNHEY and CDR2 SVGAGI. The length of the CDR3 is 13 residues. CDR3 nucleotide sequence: TGTGCCAGCAGTACTTGGACAGCGGAGACCCAGTACTTC. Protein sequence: CASSTWTAETQYF.

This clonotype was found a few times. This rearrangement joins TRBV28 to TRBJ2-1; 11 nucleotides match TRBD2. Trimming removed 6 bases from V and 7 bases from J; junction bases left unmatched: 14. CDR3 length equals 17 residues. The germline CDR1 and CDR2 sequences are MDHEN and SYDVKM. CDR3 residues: CASRLAGEGGWINEQFF. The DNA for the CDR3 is TGTGCCAGCAGACTAGCGGGAGAGGGTGGTTGGATAAATGAGCAGTTCTTC.

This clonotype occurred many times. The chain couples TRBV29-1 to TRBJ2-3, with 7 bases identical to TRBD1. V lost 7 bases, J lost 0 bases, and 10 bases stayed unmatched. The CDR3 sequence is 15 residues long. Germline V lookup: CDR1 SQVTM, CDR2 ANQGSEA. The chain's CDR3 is CSALDRTTSTDTQYF. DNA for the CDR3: TGCAGCGCTTTGGACAGGACAACTAGCACAGATACGCAGTATTTT.

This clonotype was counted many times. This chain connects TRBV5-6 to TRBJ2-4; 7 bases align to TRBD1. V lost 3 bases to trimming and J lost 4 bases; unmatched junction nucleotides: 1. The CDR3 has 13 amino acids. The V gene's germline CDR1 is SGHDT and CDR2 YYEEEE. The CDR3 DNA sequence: TGTGCCAGCAGCTGGGGACAGAAAAACATTCAGTACTTC. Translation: CASSWGQKNIQYF.

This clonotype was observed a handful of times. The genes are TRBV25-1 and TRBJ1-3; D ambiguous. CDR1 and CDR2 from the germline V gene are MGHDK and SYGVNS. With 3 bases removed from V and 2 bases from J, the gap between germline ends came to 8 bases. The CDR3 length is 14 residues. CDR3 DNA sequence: TGTGCCAGCAGTGACCCTCCCCCTGGAAACACCATATATTTT. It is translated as CASSDPPPGNTIYF.

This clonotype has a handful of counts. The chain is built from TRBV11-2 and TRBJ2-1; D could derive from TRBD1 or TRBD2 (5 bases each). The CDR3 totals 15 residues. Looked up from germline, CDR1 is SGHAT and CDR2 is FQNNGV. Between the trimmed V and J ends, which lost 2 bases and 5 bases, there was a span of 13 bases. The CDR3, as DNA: TGTGCCAGCAGCTTAACCCCCGGGGCGAACAATGAGCAGTTCTTC. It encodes CASSLTPGANNEQFF.